This T cell receptor (beta chain) emerged from a study of radiation and T cells in renal cell carcinoma. Looking at the study overall: Nephrectomy followed 15 Gy stereotactic body radiation by 4 weeks. Study-level results: Top tumor clonotypes rose in blood 2 weeks post-radiation, then contracted.

Concerning this clone itself: Antigen unknown.

Repertoires were generated with immunoSEQ multiplex PCR, while TCRdb's copy carries only in-frame clones and drops some. The sample includes some 130,000 clones, 81% of them seen just once. This CDR3 has 13 amino acids. Germline CDR1 is SGHNT and CDR2 is YENEEA. Trimming removed 3 bases at V and 6 bases at J, with 8 bases between. Specified time point: blood 2 weeks post-SBRT. Treatment here: 15 Gy SBRT to primary tumor, nephrectomy 4 weeks later. Serial blood draws occurred at baseline and 2 and 4 weeks post-SBRT. This renal cell carcinoma was of the clear cell type. Sequencing used blood, obtained from a patient whose treatment included radiotherapy and nephrectomy. The rearrangement joins TRBV11-3 to TRBJ2-2, with D possibly TRBD1 on 5 matching bases. The receptor was derived from a woman aged 55-69 years with renal cell carcinoma. The CDR3 reads CASSFREPGELFF. CDR3 bases: TGTGCCAGCAGCTTCAGGGAACCCGGGGAGCTGTTTTTT.